The clone carrying this T cell receptor beta chain came up a few times. Its specificity is unknown. For every subset, genomic DNA was evenly distributed across several immunoSEQ plates. Unsorted PBMC DNA was sequenced on ten immunoSEQ deep assay plates. Sequencing was performed with immunoSEQ multiplex PCR; in TCRdb, only in-frame clones are kept and a portion is missing. The table has roughly 500,000 clones, 70% to 80% seen once; the top ten hold 12%. The data derive from a study of shared clonotypes between healthy human individuals. Whole-study findings and limits: Clonotype sharing among donors was expected to depend on sequencing depth.

The source of this sequence is a woman between 35 and 50 years old in good health. Some clones in this sample may be carry-over from other donors' samples. The specimen sequenced was PBMCs.

The CDR3 nucleotides read TGTGCCATCAGTGAGTCGGCGGGACTAGCGGGAGGGTCCGGGGATACGCAGTATTTT. Translating gives CAISESAGLAGGSGDTQYF. The chain is built from TRBV10-3 and TRBJ2-3, with 16 bases aligning to TRBD2. The germline V gene encodes CDR1 ENHRY and CDR2 SYGVKD. The CDR3 totals 19 residues. The junction had 9 bases not matched to a gene; V was cut back by 0 bases and J by 6 bases.